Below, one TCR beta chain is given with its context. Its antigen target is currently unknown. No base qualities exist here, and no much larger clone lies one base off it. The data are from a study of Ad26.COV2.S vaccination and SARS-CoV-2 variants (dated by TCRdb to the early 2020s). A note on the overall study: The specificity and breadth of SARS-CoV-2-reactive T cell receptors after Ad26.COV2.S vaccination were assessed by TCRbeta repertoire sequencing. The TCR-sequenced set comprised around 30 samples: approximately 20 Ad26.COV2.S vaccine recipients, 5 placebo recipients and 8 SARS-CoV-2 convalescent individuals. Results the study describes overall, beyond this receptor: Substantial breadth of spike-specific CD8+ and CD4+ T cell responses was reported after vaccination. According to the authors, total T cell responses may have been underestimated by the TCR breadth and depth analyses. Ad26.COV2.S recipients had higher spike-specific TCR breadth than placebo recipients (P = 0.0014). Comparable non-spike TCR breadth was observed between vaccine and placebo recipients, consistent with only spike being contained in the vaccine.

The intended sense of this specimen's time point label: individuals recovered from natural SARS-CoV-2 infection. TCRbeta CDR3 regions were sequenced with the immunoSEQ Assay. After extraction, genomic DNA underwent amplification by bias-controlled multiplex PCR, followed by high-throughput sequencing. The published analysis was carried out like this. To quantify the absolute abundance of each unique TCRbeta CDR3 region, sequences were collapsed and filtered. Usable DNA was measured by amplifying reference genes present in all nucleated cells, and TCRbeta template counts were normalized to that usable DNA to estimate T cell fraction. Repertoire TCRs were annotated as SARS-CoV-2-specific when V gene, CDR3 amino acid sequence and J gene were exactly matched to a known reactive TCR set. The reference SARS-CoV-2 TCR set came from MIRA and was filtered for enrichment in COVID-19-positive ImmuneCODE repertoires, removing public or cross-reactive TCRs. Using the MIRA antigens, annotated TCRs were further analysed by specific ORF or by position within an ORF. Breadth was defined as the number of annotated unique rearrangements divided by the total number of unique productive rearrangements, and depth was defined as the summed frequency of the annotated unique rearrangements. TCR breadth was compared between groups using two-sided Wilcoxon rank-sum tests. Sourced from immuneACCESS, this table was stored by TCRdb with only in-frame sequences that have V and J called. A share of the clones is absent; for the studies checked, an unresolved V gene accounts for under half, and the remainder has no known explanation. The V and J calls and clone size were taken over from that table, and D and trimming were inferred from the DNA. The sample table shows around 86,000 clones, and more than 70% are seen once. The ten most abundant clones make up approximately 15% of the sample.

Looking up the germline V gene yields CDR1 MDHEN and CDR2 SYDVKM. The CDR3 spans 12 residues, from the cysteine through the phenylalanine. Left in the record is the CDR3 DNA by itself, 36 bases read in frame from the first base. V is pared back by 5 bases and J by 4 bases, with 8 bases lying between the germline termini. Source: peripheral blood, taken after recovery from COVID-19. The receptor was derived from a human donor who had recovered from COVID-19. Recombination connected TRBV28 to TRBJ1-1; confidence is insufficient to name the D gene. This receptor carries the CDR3 CASSLVGTEAFF. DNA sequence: TGTGCCAGCAGTCTCGTGGGCACTGAAGCTTTCTTT.